The present T cell receptor (beta chain) was sequenced within a study of blood T cell repertoires in COVID-19. Turning to the study itself: From the United States, Italy and Spain came samples of acute and convalescent COVID-19. Nucleic acid was either cDNA or gDNA, and it came from T cells, B-cell-depleted T cells, or PBMCs.

Only in-frame clones appear in the TCRdb table, and some are missing; sequencing was by immunoSEQ multiplex PCR. The data show 170,000 or so clones, roughly 90% seen once. Germline CDR1 reads SGHTA; CDR2 reads FQGTGA. CDR3 length equals 16 residues. V shed 5 bases, J shed 4 bases, and the junction held 10 bases outside the gene matches. Assignments of participants to cohorts depended upon their own reported clinical history. Donors in Cohort 3 counted as recovered after two negative PCRs, clearance, or symptom resolution. The receptor was isolated from a woman between 45 and 65 years old who had recovered from COVID-19. The chain is built from TRBV7-3 and TRBJ2-4, with 8 nucleotides matching TRBD2. The specimen sequenced was PBMCs or T cells enriched from blood (not recorded which). Here the CDR3 DNA reads TGTGCCAGCAGCCCCCACTCGGGGGGGCTAAAAAACATTCAGTACTTC. This codes for CASSPHSGGLKNIQYF. The full variable domain, completed using reference TRBV7-3 and TRBJ2-4, is GAGVSQTPSNKVTEKGKYVELRCDPISGHTALYWYRQSLGQGPEFLIYFQGTGAADDSGLPNDRFFAVRPEGSVSTLKIQRTERGDSAVYLCASSPHSGGLKNIQYFGAGTRLSVL.